The rows below give T cell receptor beta chains drawn from one sample of a study of T cell changes during pregnancy in multiple sclerosis. Profiled with immunoSEQ multiplex PCR; TCRdb holds only in-frame clones, not every one. The profile shows 90,000 to 100,000 clones, just over 90% of them singletons. Sequences were derived from peripheral blood, sampled after pregnancy. The receptors shown here come from a female donor in good health, enrolled as a control in a pregnancy study. Both conserved end residues are part of each CDR3. The order of the fields is D gene, clone size, CDR3 length, V gene, J gene, CDR3 protein, CDR3 DNA. A D gene is named only where the DNA matches it firmly. The size field is filled for only some rows; it gives once, few, many or a size class.

>-|-|15|TRBV29-1|TRBJ2-4
CSVQGLPLAKNIQYF
TGCAGCGTTCAGGGTCTGCCCCTAGCCAAAAACATTCAGTACTTC
>-|-|13|TRBV19|TRBJ2-7
CASSPTWSYEQYF
TGTGCCAGTAGTCCTACGTGGAGCTACGAGCAGTACTTC
>TRBD1|-|14|TRBV30|TRBJ1-6
CAWGQGARNSPLHF
TGTGCCTGGGGACAGGGGGCGCGTAATTCACCCCTCCACTTT
>TRBD2|once|16|TRBV9|TRBJ2-3
CASSVGTSGRSDTQYF
TGTGCCAGCAGCGTAGGGACTAGCGGGAGGTCAGATACGCAGTATTTT
>TRBD1|-|14|TRBV5-1|TRBJ1-2
CASRGTGGSYGYTF
TGCGCCAGCAGGGGAACAGGGGGCTCCTATGGCTACACCTTC
>-|-|14|TRBV27|TRBJ2-5
CASSFVPGQETQYF
TGTGCCAGCAGTTTCGTCCCAGGCCAAGAGACCCAGTACTTC
>TRBD2|-|16|TRBV5-1|TRBJ2-2
CASSPGLAGETGELFF
TGCGCCAGCAGCCCAGGACTAGCGGGAGAAACCGGGGAGCTGTTTTTT
>-|-|17|TRBV28|TRBJ1-4
CASSLPRRRGFNEKLFF
TGTGCCAGCAGTTTACCCCGTCGGAGGGGCTTTAATGAAAAACTGTTTTTT
>TRBD2|-|14|TRBV5-1|TRBJ2-7
CASSVAGGLAEQYF
TGCGCCAGCAGCGTAGCGGGAGGACTGGCCGAGCAGTACTTC
>-|-|15|TRBV7-9|TRBJ2-6
CASSLGASGANVLTF
TGTGCCAGCAGCTTAGGGGCCTCTGGGGCCAACGTCCTGACTTTC
>-|-|12|TRBV28|TRBJ1-4
CASSLQDEKLFF
TGTGCCAGCAGTTTGCAGGATGAAAAACTGTTTTTT
>-|-|15|TRBV2|TRBJ2-1
CASRGGTGIYNEQFF
TGTGCTTCCAGGGGAGGGACAGGAATTTACAATGAGCAGTTCTTC
>-|-|15|TRBV5-4|TRBJ2-1
CASSLGRDRDNEQFF
TGTGCCAGCAGCTTAGGGCGGGATCGGGACAATGAGCAGTTCTTC
>TRBD2|-|14|TRBV15|TRBJ2-7
CATSTRTSGVEQYF
TGTGCCACCAGCACCAGGACTAGCGGGGTGGAGCAGTACTTC
>TRBD2|-|15|TRBV5-1|TRBJ2-3
CASSLALAGTDTQYF
TGCGCCAGCAGCTTGGCACTAGCGGGCACAGATACGCAGTATTTT
>-|-|13|TRBV27|TRBJ1-2
CASSLRGGQGYTF
TGTGCCAGCAGTTTAAGAGGGGGTCAAGGCTACACCTTC
>-|-|14|TRBV5-4|TRBJ1-5
CASSLGGSNQPQHF
TGTGCCAGCAGCTTGGGCGGGAGCAATCAGCCCCAGCATTTT
>TRBD1|-|13|TRBV29-1|TRBJ1-4
CSVVGGTGEKLFF
TGCAGCGTTGTAGGAGGGACAGGTGAAAAACTGTTTTTT
>-|-|14|TRBV27|TRBJ1-5
CASRPTGFNQPQHF
TGTGCCAGCAGGCCTACAGGGTTCAATCAGCCCCAGCATTTT
>TRBD1|-|15|TRBV9|TRBJ2-3
CASSTGQGAGDTQYF
TGTGCCAGCAGCACAGGACAGGGGGCGGGAGATACGCAGTATTTT
>TRBD2|once|19|TRBV4-1|TRBJ2-7
CASSPGILETGTRGNEQYF
TGCGCCAGCAGCCCCGGGATTCTGGAAACCGGGACTAGAGGTAACGAGCAGTACTTC
>-|-|18|TRBV6-4|TRBJ2-2
CASSDSGSPGGNTGELFF
TGTGCCAGCAGTGACTCCGGCTCTCCCGGAGGTAACACCGGGGAGCTGTTTTTT
>-|once|15|TRBV5-1|TRBJ2-1
CASSSVGTRPNEQFF
TGCGCCAGCAGCTCGGTCGGGACAAGACCTAATGAGCAGTTCTTC
>TRBD2|once|20|TRBV13|TRBJ2-3
CASSSIDMGAGGESGGTQYF
TGTGCCAGCAGCTCTATCGATATGGGTGCCGGGGGGGAGAGTGGGGGCACGCAGTATTTT
>TRBD1|-|13|TRBV6-1|TRBJ2-5
CAIAGGSQETQYF
TGTGCCATAGCAGGGGGCAGCCAAGAGACCCAGTACTTC
>TRBD1|many|16|TRBV5-4|TRBJ2-2
CASSSPTDREFGELFF
TGTGCCAGCAGCTCCCCCACGGACAGGGAGTTTGGTGAGCTGTTTTTT
>-|-|16|TRBV4-1|TRBJ2-1
CASSHPGRGPPVEQFF
TGCGCCAGCAGCCACCCCGGGAGGGGGCCGCCCGTCGAGCAGTTCTTC
>TRBD2|-|17|TRBV25-1|TRBJ2-2
CASSDPGDYQNTGELFF
TGTGCCAGCAGTGATCCCGGGGACTACCAAAACACCGGGGAGCTGTTTTTT
>-|-|14|TRBV7-3|TRBJ1-1
CASSFSTSNTEAFF
TGTGCCAGCAGCTTTTCGACTTCGAACACTGAAGCTTTCTTT
>-|-|13|TRBV6-5|TRBJ2-2
CASREQGPGELFF
TGTGCCAGCCGAGAACAGGGTCCCGGGGAGCTGTTTTTT
>TRBD1|-|15|TRBV5-5|TRBJ2-7
CASSSPGQGRGEQYF
TGTGCCAGCAGCTCCCCGGGACAGGGACGTGGAGAGCAGTACTTC
>-|-|15|TRBV27|TRBJ1-5
CASRGTPYSNQPQHF
TGTGCCAGCAGAGGGACACCTTATAGCAATCAGCCCCAGCATTTT
>-|-|12|TRBV2|TRBJ2-7
CASGLYLYEQYF
TGTGCCAGCGGACTTTACCTCTACGAGCAGTACTTC
>-|-|16|TRBV7-9|TRBJ2-5
CASSLDRSRGAETQYF
TGTGCCAGCAGCTTAGACCGTAGTCGGGGGGCAGAGACCCAGTACTTC
>-|-|13|TRBV29-1|TRBJ2-1
CSVERGTYNEQFF
TGCAGCGTTGAAAGGGGAACCTACAATGAGCAGTTCTTC
>-|-|13|TRBV5-6|TRBJ2-7
CASSQGPPYEQYF
TGTGCCAGCAGCCAGGGGCCACCCTACGAGCAGTACTTC
>-|-|15|TRBV2|TRBJ2-5
CASSEDAGWQETQYF
TGTGCCAGCAGTGAAGATGCAGGGTGGCAAGAGACCCAGTACTTC
>-|once|13|TRBV5-8|TRBJ2-7
CASSFHRLDEQYF
TGTGCCAGCAGCTTCCACAGGCTCGACGAGCAGTACTTC
>-|-|15|TRBV6-5|TRBJ2-1
CASSSLFVTYNEQFF
TGTGCCAGCAGTTCACTCTTCGTGACCTACAATGAGCAGTTCTTC
>TRBD2|-|17|TRBV27|TRBJ2-3
CASSPTELAGGPDTQYF
TGTGCCAGCAGTCCGACCGAACTGGCGGGAGGGCCAGATACGCAGTATTTT
>-|-|12|TRBV29-1|TRBJ2-7
CSVSKTLYEQYF
TGCAGCGTCTCCAAAACTCTCTACGAGCAGTACTTC
>-|once|13|TRBV7-9|TRBJ2-7
CASSLTSDYEQYF
TGTGCCAGCAGCTTAACATCTGACTACGAGCAGTACTTC
>-|-|12|TRBV2|TRBJ2-1
CAVLGLYNEQFF
TGTGCCGTTTTGGGACTTTACAATGAGCAGTTCTTC
>TRBD2|-|16|TRBV9|TRBJ2-5
CASSGPGTSGKETQYF
TGTGCCAGCAGCGGACCCGGGACTAGCGGGAAAGAGACCCAGTACTTC
>-|-|14|TRBV27|TRBJ1-1
CASSLSARGTEAFF
TGTGCCAGCAGTTTATCTGCCCGGGGCACTGAAGCTTTCTTT
>TRBD2|-|15|TRBV5-8|TRBJ2-7
CASSLGGLAGYEQYF
TGTGCCAGCAGCCTCGGGGGACTAGCGGGCTACGAGCAGTACTTC
>TRBD1|once|13|TRBV6-1|TRBJ1-1
CASSRQGNTEAFF
TGTGCCAGCAGTAGACAGGGGAACACTGAAGCTTTCTTT
>-|-|15|TRBV6-5|TRBJ1-5
CASSSSGFNNQPQHF
TGTGCCAGCAGTTCGTCAGGTTTTAACAATCAGCCCCAGCATTTT
>-|-|11|TRBV20-1|TRBJ2-3
CSASESDTQYF
TGCAGTGCTAGCGAGTCAGATACGCAGTATTTT
>-|-|12|TRBV6-5|TRBJ1-2
CASSELPQEGTF
TGTGCCAGCAGCGAGCTACCGCAGGAAGGCACCTTC